The 10 T cell receptor beta chains listed next were all sequenced from one sample in a study of T cell responses to AZD1222 COVID-19 vaccine. This table comes from immunoSEQ multiplex PCR, and its TCRdb copy is limited to in-frame clones, with some not included. The sample has more than 100,000 clones, about 94% seen once. The specimen was peripheral blood, collected on day 0 of AZD1222 vaccination. These receptors were collected from an adult in good health.

The chain couples TRBV28 to TRBJ2-7; no definite D call. The CDR3 covers 13 residues. Trimming cost V 2 bases and J 4 bases, with 9 bases left between them. Germline CDR1 reads MDHEN; CDR2 reads SYDVKM. CDR3 DNA: TGTGCCAGCAGTTTACAGGTGCGATACGAGCAGTACTTC. This codes for CASSLQVRYEQYF.

The genes are TRBV2 and TRBJ2-5; 15 bases agree with TRBD2. CDR1 and CDR2 (germline): SNHLY, FYNNEI. This CDR3 spans 16 amino acids. The trim removed 7 bases at V and 1 base at J, leaving 4 bases unmatched. The CDR3: CASMWTSGRAQETQYF. CDR3 bases: TGTGCCAGCATGTGGACTAGCGGGAGGGCCCAAGAGACCCAGTACTTC.

The chain couples TRBV6-5 to TRBJ1-5; 12 bases line up with TRBD1. V lost 6 bases to trimming and J lost 2 bases; unmatched junction nucleotides: 2. This CDR3 is 15 amino acids long. CDR1 is MNHEY, CDR2 SVGAGI, per germline. This chain's CDR3 is CASRGQGAGNQPQHF. CDR3 nucleotide sequence: TGTGCCAGCAGGGGACAGGGGGCCGGCAATCAGCCCCAGCATTTT.

V usage is TRBV7-6 and J usage is TRBJ1-1, with 10 bases matching TRBD1. Germline CDR1 SGHVS, CDR2 FNYEAQ. Germline trimming cut 3 bases from V and 4 bases from J; bases unmatched to any gene: 5. CDR3 length equals 15 residues. The CDR3 region has the DNA TGTGCCAGCAGCTTCCCGGGACAGGGGTTCACTGAAGCTTTCTTT. This codes for CASSFPGQGFTEAFF.

V gene TRBV5-1 combines with J gene TRBJ1-2, with 8 bases identical to TRBD1. The germline V gene encodes CDR1 SGHRS and CDR2 YFSETQ. V was clipped by 4 bases and J by 8 bases; unmatched bases: 7. The CDR3 runs to 13 residues. The DNA of the CDR3 is TGCGCCAGCAGCCTGGGACAGGAGGGGGGCTACACCTTC. This gives the protein CASSLGQEGGYTF.

The V gene is TRBV19, the J gene TRBJ2-1, with TRBD1 identical over 9 bases. The length of the CDR3 is 15 residues. J was trimmed by 8 bases and V by 7 bases; bases with no gene match: 12. The germline V gene encodes CDR1 LNHDA and CDR2 SQIVND (reference sequence). The CDR3 reads CASIPTGTGIDEQFF. Written as DNA, the CDR3 is TGTGCCAGTATCCCGACCGGGACAGGGATAGATGAGCAGTTCTTC.

This chain uses TRBV28 with TRBJ2-7; no reliable D call. CDR1 MDHEN and CDR2 SYDVKM come from the germline V gene. V lost 5 bases to trimming and J lost 5 bases, with 7 bases between them. This CDR3 contains 11 residues. The CDR3 is CASSPNHEQYF. The DNA for the CDR3 is TGTGCCAGCAGTCCAAACCACGAGCAGTACTTC.

V gene TRBV4-1 combines with J gene TRBJ1-4; D is ambiguous. V lost 0 bases to trimming and J lost 0 bases, with 8 bases between them. Germline-derived CDR1 and CDR2 are MGHRA and YSYEKL. The CDR3 runs 16 residues. The CDR3 bases are TGCGCCAGCAGCCAAGAAACGGTACCAACTAATGAAAAACTGTTTTTT. It translates to CASSQETVPTNEKLFF.

The gene calls are TRBV15 and TRBJ2-7; TRBD2 aligns across 7 bases. CDR3 length: 15 residues. CDR1 and CDR2 (germline): LNHNV, YYDKDF (reference sequence). With 8 bases clipped from V and 5 bases from J, the junction kept 15 bases outside the gene matches. The chain's CDR3 is CATQGGKGALHEQYF. The CDR3 coding sequence is TGTGCCACCCAGGGAGGGAAGGGCGCCCTCCACGAGCAGTACTTC.

Notes on this clone: Other nucleotide sequences in the sample specify the same CDR3. The chain uses TRBV4-2 and TRBJ2-7; no reliable D call. V lost 0 bases to trimming and J lost 0 bases, with 0 bases between them. Germline CDR1 reads LGHNA; CDR2 reads YNFKEQ. The CDR3 loop spans 12 amino acids. The CDR3 nucleotides read TGTGCCAGCAGCCAAGACTCCTACGAGCAGTACTTC. It is translated as CASSQDSYEQYF.